The source of this T cell receptor (beta chain) is a study of blood T cells in healthy people across ages. This CDR3 spans 13 amino acids. The V gene's germline CDR1 is SGHDN and CDR2 FVKESK. V was trimmed by 5 bases and J by 7 bases, leaving 14 bases between them. This clonotype was picked up a small number of times. What it recognizes is unknown. A second PCR of roughly 7 to 11 cycles used a sample-barcoded 5' primer and a J-beta primer mix. TCRdb redid the calling of the 5' RACE reads with MiXCR, one entry per CDR3 protein. The table includes around 1,000,000 distinct CDR3 sequences, under 30% detected once. General observations from the study: Since the PBMCs were unsorted, naive and antigen-experienced cells could not be conclusively compared.

These data also featured in a second study, about T cells of mothers and their children. Turning to that study: Overlap in related mother-child pairs always slightly exceeded unrelated pairs, never significantly.

The sample comprised blood. The chain recombines TRBV14 with TRBJ2-5; tentative D call: TRBD1 (5 bases). The sequence came from a girl aged 2-15 years in good health. The chain's CDR3 is CASSWGPQGTQYF. In DNA form, the CDR3 reads TGTGCCAGCAGCTGGGGCCCCCAGGGGACCCAGTACTTC.